The TCR beta chain under discussion was sequenced for a study of blood T cell repertoires in COVID-19. Across the study: Nucleic acid was either cDNA or gDNA, and it came from T cells, B-cell-depleted T cells, or PBMCs.

V was pared by 4 bases and J by 1 base, with 7 bases between. This CDR3 has 13 residues. Germline loops: CDR1 KGHSH, CDR2 LQKENI. Per the original data handling: For nucleated cells, counts were estimated from reference gene primer amplification. Assay: immunoSEQ multiplex PCR; the TCRdb copy retains only in-frame clones and omits some. Clone size and V and J calls were adopted from that table, with D and trimming inferred from the DNA. The data show over 50,000 clones, 70% to 90% seen once. This chain uses TRBV18 with TRBJ1-1; no definite D call. Sequencing was performed on peripheral blood. This receptor was identified in a man older than 75 with acute or convalescent COVID-19. The DNA for the CDR3 is TGTGCCAGCTCACGAGCCGCGAACACTGAAGCTTTCTTT. It specifies CASSRAANTEAFF.